This TCR beta chain comes out of a study of blood T cell repertoires in COVID-19. Study in general: Researchers got acute and convalescent COVID-19 samples from the United States, Italy and Spain. PBMCs, B-cell-depleted T cells, or T cells were the source of the cDNA or gDNA that made up the material.

Per the original data handling: Amplification of reference gene primers provided the estimated nucleated cell counts. Produced via immunoSEQ multiplex PCR; TCRdb's table is partial and in-frame only. V and J calls and clone size follow that table, whereas D and trimming were derived from the DNA. The table has 95,000 to 110,000 clones, roughly nine tenths seen once. Germline V lookup: CDR1 MNHEY, CDR2 SVGAGI. The CDR3 contains 15 residues. J lost 2 bases, V lost 3 bases, and 3 bases had no gene match. V gene TRBV6-5 combines with J gene TRBJ1-3; TRBD1 matches 8 bases. The sequenced sample consisted of peripheral blood. This clonotype was obtained from a man aged 50-60 years in a cohort sampled during active COVID-19. The CDR3 DNA sequence: TGTGCCAGCAGTTATGGACAGGGCCCTGGAAACACCATATATTTT. This encodes CASSYGQGPGNTIYF.